These 2 T cell receptor beta chains were all obtained from the same sample, sequenced in a study of PD-L1 blockade in urothelial cancer. Clones were sequenced by immunoSEQ multiplex PCR, and TCRdb holds only the in-frame ones, with some missing. The sample has about 36,000 clones, approximately 40% seen once. The material was tumor tissue, obtained before atezolizumab (anti-PD-L1) treatment. The receptors were sampled from a man aged 60 to 75 with urothelial cancer.

This clone was detected ten times or more. The genes are TRBV11-3 and TRBJ2-7; 9 nucleotides match TRBD2. V lost 0 bases to trimming and J lost 6 bases; unmatched junction nucleotides: 6. The CDR3 sequence is 15 residues long. Germline lookup yields CDR1 SGHNT and CDR2 YENEEA. This chain's CDR3 is CASSLEGLAGAEQYF. CDR3 sequence (DNA): TGTGCCAGCAGCTTAGAGGGGTTAGCGGGAGCCGAGCAGTACTTC. The full variable domain, completed using reference TRBV11-3 and TRBJ2-7, is EAGVVQSPRYKIIEKKQPVAFWCNPISGHNTLYWYLQNLGQGPELLIRYENEEAVDDSQLPKDRFSAERLKGVDSTLKIQPAELGDSAVYLCASSLEGLAGAEQYFGPGTRLTVT.

The chain employs TRBV5-1 and TRBJ1-2; 7 bases line up with TRBD1. CDR1 and CDR2 from the germline V gene are SGHRS and YFSETQ. The CDR3 loop spans 16 amino acids. V was pared by 2 bases and J by 2 bases, with 9 bases of the junction left unmatched. CDR3 amino acids: CASSFLYKGANYGYTF. The CDR3, as DNA: TGCGCCAGCAGCTTTTTGTATAAGGGGGCGAACTATGGCTACACCTTC. Full variable domain (outside the CDR3, taken from reference TRBV5-1 and TRBJ1-2): KAGVTQTPRYLIKTRGQQVTLSCSPISGHRSVSWYQQTPGQGLQFLFEYFSETQRNKGNFPGRFSGRQFSNSRSEMNVSTLELGDSALYLCASSFLYKGANYGYTFGSGTRLTVV.